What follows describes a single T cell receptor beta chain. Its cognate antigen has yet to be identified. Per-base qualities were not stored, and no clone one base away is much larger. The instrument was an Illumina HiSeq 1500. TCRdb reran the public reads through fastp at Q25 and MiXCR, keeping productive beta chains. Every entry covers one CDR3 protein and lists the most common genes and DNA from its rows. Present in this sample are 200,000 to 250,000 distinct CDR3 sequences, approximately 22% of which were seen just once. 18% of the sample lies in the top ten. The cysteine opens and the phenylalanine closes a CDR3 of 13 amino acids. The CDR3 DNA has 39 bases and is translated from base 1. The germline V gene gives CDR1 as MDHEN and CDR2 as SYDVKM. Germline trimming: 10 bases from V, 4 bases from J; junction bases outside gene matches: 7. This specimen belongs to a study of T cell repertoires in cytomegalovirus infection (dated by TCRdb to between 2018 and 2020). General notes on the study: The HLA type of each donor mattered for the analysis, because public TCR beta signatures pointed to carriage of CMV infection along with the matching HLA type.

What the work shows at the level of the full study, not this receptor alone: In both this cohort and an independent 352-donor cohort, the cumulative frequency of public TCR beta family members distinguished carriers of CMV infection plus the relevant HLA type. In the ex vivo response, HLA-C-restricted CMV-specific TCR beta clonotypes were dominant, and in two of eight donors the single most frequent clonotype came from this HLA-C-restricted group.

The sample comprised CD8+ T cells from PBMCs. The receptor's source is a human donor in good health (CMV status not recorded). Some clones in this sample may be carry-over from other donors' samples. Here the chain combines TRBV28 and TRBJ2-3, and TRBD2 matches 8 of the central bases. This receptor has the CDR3 CAIRDGRADTQYF. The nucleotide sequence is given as TGTGCCATCCGGGACGGGAGGGCAGATACGCAGTATTTT.